This T cell receptor (beta chain) was sequenced during a study of CD8+ T cells in alopecia areata. Study details: Tofacitinib was taken orally by treated patients, and the dose was 5 to 10 mg twice daily.

Broader study findings: Tofacitinib delivered significant drops in scalp clonality and in expanded CD8+ clones among the top 100. Persistence in scalp and blood during tofacitinib was observed for many expanded lesional clones.

cDNA reverse transcribed from extracted RNA served as the sequencing template. Here immunoSEQ multiplex PCR was the method, and the copy in TCRdb shows in-frame clones only, minus some. The sample gives fewer than 250,000 clones, around three fifths of which show up once; about 1.3% is in the top ten. A word on this clone: The antigen remains undetermined.

Looked up from germline, CDR1 is SQVTM and CDR2 is ANQGSEA. V lost 5 bases and J 1 base, leaving 10 bases between the germline ends. CDR3 size: 13 residues. The treatment is: oral pan-JAK inhibitor, 5-10 mg twice daily. Sorted out of PBMCs were CD4+ T cells and CD8+ T cells. The sequence came from a human donor with alopecia areata. The chain recombines TRBV29-1 with TRBJ2-3, with D possibly being TRBD1 (6 bases). Sequencing was performed on CD4+ T cells sorted from blood, taken at approximately week 50, from a patient treated with tofacitinib. This CDR3 is CSVRNRGTDTQYF. The CDR3, as DNA: TGCAGCGTTCGTAACAGGGGCACAGATACGCAGTATTTT.